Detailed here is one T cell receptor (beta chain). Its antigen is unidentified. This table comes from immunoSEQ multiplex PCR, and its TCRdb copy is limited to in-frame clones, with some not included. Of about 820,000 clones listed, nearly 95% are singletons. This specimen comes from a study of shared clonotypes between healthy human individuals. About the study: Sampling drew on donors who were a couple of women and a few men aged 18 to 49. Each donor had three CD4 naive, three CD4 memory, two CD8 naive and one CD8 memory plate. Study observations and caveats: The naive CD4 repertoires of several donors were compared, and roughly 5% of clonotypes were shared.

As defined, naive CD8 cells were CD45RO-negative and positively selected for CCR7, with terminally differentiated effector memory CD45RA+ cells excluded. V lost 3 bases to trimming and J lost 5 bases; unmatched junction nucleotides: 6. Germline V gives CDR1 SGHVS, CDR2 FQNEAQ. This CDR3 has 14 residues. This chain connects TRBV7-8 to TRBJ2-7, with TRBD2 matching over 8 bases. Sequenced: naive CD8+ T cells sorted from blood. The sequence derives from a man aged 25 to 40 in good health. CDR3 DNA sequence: TGTGCCAGCAGCTTCGACGGGGGGGCCAACGAGCAGTACTTC. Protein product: CASSFDGGANEQYF.